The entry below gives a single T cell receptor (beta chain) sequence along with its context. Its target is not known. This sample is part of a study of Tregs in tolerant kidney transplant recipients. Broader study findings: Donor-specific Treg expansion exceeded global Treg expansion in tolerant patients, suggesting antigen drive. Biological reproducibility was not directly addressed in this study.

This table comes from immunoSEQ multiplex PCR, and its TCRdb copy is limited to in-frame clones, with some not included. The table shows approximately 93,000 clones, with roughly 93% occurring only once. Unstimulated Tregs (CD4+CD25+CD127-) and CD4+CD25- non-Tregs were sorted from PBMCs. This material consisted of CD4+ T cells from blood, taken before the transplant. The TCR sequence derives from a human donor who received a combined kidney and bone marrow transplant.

For the CDR3, the DNA is TGTGCCAGCAGCTTACCGGGAGGGCTTACCTACGAGCAGTACTTC. Its translation is CASSLPGGLTYEQYF. This rearrangement joins TRBV7-2 to TRBJ2-7, with 8 bases that match TRBD2. The CDR3 length is 15 residues. Germline lookup yields CDR1 SGHTA and CDR2 FQGNSA. V dropped 2 bases and J dropped 2; count of bases not matched to a gene: 5.